This T cell receptor (beta chain) was documented in a study of cytomegalovirus exposure and HLA in healthy donors. With 3 bases clipped from V and 4 bases from J, the junction kept 4 bases outside the gene matches. CDR3 length equals 15 residues. Germline V CDR1 and CDR2: KGHSH, LQKENI. The PCR contained 60 Vbeta and 13 Jbeta primers. This table comes from immunoSEQ multiplex PCR, and its TCRdb copy is limited to in-frame clones, with some not included. The table includes roughly 160,000 clones, more than 65% detected once. J is TRBJ1-1 and V is TRBV18; 11 bases agree with TRBD1. Source material: PBMCs. The receptor's source is a woman aged 25 to 39 in good health and CMV-seronegative. The CDR3 DNA sequence: TGTGCCAGCTCACCCGCCGGGACAGGGGGCACTGAAGCTTTCTTT. It yields the protein CASSPAGTGGTEAFF. The whole variable domain, filled in from reference TRBV18 and TRBJ1-1, reads NAGVMQNPRHLVRRRGQEARLRCSPMKGHSHVYWYRQLPEEGLKFMVYLQKENIIDESGMPKERFSAEFPKEGPSILRIQQVVRGDSAAYFCASSPAGTGGTEAFFGQGTRLTVV.